The 20 T cell receptor beta chains below all came from one sample that was sequenced in a study of cytomegalovirus exposure and HLA in healthy donors (dated by TCRdb to 2017 to 2019). Library generation was performed with the immunoSEQ multiplex PCR assay. The multiplex PCR relied on a mix of 60 forward primers for TCR Vbeta segments and 13 reverse primers for TCR Jbeta segments. TCRdb stores this immuneACCESS table with in-frame sequences only. Part of the clones is absent; in the studies checked, under half of the shortfall reflects unresolved V genes, and no reason is known for the rest. This sample holds 35,000 to 40,000 clones; more than 85% were observed only once. Clones ranked in the top ten supply 2% to 3% of the sample. Sequenced material: PBMCs. The receptors shown here come from a woman aged 18-35 years in good health and CMV-seronegative.

This clone was recorded a few times. This chain uses TRBV18 with TRBJ1-1; D ambiguous. CDR3 length equals 13 residues. Trimming took 4 bases from V and 8 from J, leaving 14 bases between them. Per the germline V gene, CDR1 is KGHSH and CDR2 is LQKENI. This CDR3 is CASSLYTGREAFF. Written as DNA, the CDR3 is TGTGCCAGCTCACTTTATACCGGGAGAGAAGCTTTCTTT.

The chain links TRBV18 to TRBJ2-2; 10 bases line up with TRBD2. CDR3 length: 15 residues. Germline CDR1 reads KGHSH; CDR2 reads LQKENI. Unmatched junction bases numbered 3, after V lost 3 bases and J lost 5 bases. CDR3 nucleotide sequence: TGTGCCAGCTCACCGGGACTAGCGATAACCGGGGAGCTGTTTTTT. Translating gives CASSPGLAITGELFF.

The chain combines TRBV11-3 with TRBJ2-2; TRBD1 matches at 10 bases. The germline V gene has CDR1 SGHNT and CDR2 YENEEA. The J segment lost 8 bases and the V segment lost 5 bases, leaving 8 bases of the junction unmatched. The CDR3 totals 15 residues. CDR3 protein: CASSPRQGAGGELFF. CDR3 nucleotide sequence: TGTGCCAGCAGCCCGCGACAGGGGGCGGGGGGGGAGCTGTTTTTT.

V is TRBV6-5 and J is TRBJ1-5, with D uncertain. In germline, CDR1 is MNHEY, CDR2 SVGAGI. Trimming removed 5 bases at V and 4 bases at J, with 12 bases between. The CDR3 contains 14 residues. CDR3 DNA: TGTGCCAGCAGTCCCGGGATCTTAAATCAGCCCCAGCATTTT. Amino acids: CASSPGILNQPQHF.

V is TRBV6-6 and J is TRBJ2-7, with D perhaps TRBD1 (5 bases). Germline values: CDR1 MNHNY, CDR2 SVGAGI (reference sequence). The CDR3 contains 14 residues. V lost 0 bases and J lost 5, with 11 bases in between. The DNA for the CDR3 is TGTGCCAGCAGTTACTCGGGCAGGGAAGACGAGCAGTACTTC. As protein: CASSYSGREDEQYF.

This clone was counted a single time. The junction differs from germline at one of its ends, possibly a read error. The chain couples TRBV7-9 to TRBJ2-3, with D perhaps TRBD1 (5 bases). Looked up from germline, CDR1 is SEHNR and CDR2 is FQNEAQ (reference sequence). This CDR3 has 17 amino acids. The CDR3 sequence: CSSSSLIRGRGTDTQYF. The CDR3 DNA is TGTTCCAGCAGCTCCCTGATCCGAGGCAGGGGCACAGATACGCAGTATTTT.

The J gene is TRBJ1-1, the V gene TRBV2; TRBD1 agrees at 9 bases. The CDR3 covers 15 residues. The V segment lost 2 bases and the J segment 10 bases; nucleotides outside the gene matches: 11. Germline V gene data show CDR1 as SNHLY and CDR2 as FYNNEI. Here the CDR3 reads CASSEFHSRDRAAFF. CDR3 bases: TGTGCCAGCAGTGAATTTCATAGCCGGGACAGGGCAGCTTTCTTT.

The CDR3 here is CASSFGSGRYTGELFF. CDR3 in DNA: TGTGCCAGCAGTTTTGGTAGCGGGAGGTACACCGGGGAGCTGTTTTTT. The V gene is TRBV28, the J gene TRBJ2-2; 10 positions match TRBD2. This CDR3 comprises 16 residues. The J segment lost 3 bases and the V segment lost 3 bases, leaving 4 bases of the junction unmatched. Germline loops: CDR1 MDHEN, CDR2 SYDVKM.

The chain uses TRBV30 and TRBJ1-2; 7 nucleotides align to TRBD1. With V trimmed by 5 bases and J by 2 bases, 2 bases remained unmatched. CDR3 length: 12 residues. The germline gives CDR1 GTSNPN, CDR2 SVGIG (reference sequence). The CDR3 nucleotides are TGTGCCTGGGCGACAGGGAACTATGGCTACACCTTC. This sequence encodes CAWATGNYGYTF.

V is TRBV5-4 and J is TRBJ1-2; D not certain. V was shortened by 7 bases and J by 1 base, with 14 bases between the two germline ends. The length of the CDR3 is 14 residues. Germline CDR1 is SGHNT and CDR2 is YYREEE (reference sequence). The CDR3: CASVRLTDNYGYTF. The CDR3 DNA sequence: TGTGCCAGCGTCCGCCTAACAGATAACTATGGCTACACCTTC.

The chain employs TRBV5-4 and TRBJ1-1; 10 bases line up with TRBD1. Germline V CDR1 and CDR2: SGHNT, YYREEE (reference sequence). The CDR3 spans 17 residues. The V segment lost 4 bases and the J segment 5 bases; nucleotides outside the gene matches: 14. In DNA form, the CDR3 reads TGTGCCAGCAGCCCGAGGACAGGGGGTTTCTTAGGTACTGAAGCTTTCTTT. Amino acids: CASSPRTGGFLGTEAFF.

V is TRBV5-4 and J is TRBJ2-3; 10 nucleotides align to TRBD2. The CDR3 extends over 16 amino acids. V lost 4 bases, J lost 2 bases, and 7 bases stayed unmatched. CDR1 SGHNT and CDR2 YYREEE come from the germline V gene (reference sequence). The CDR3 spells CASSPLAGGSTDTQYF. CDR3 nucleotide sequence: TGTGCCAGCAGCCCCTTAGCGGGAGGTTCCACAGATACGCAGTATTTT.

The rearrangement joins TRBV4-1 to TRBJ1-4; D perhaps matches TRBD1 (5 bases). Trimming took off 2 bases at V and 4 bases at J, with 14 bases between the two ends. The CDR3 runs 16 residues. Looked up from germline, CDR1 is MGHRA and CDR2 is YSYEKL. Here the CDR3 reads CASSQTPGLGNEKLFF. The CDR3 nucleotides read TGCGCCAGCAGCCAAACGCCGGGACTGGGTAATGAAAAACTGTTTTTT.

The chain couples TRBV28 to TRBJ1-2; D not certain. The CDR3 spans 14 residues. Germline assignment: CDR1 MDHEN and CDR2 SYDVKM. Trimming took 5 bases from V and 4 from J, leaving 14 bases between them. As DNA, the CDR3 is TGTGCCAGCAGTAAGACCGAGCGAATCTATGGCTACACCTTC. Protein sequence: CASSKTERIYGYTF.

The genes are TRBV7-2 and TRBJ1-1; TRBD1 matches 8 bases. V lost 5 bases, J lost 4 bases, and 9 bases stayed unmatched. Germline V lookup: CDR1 SGHTA, CDR2 FQGNSA. The CDR3 extends over 15 amino acids. The CDR3 DNA is TGTGCCAGCAGCGGGGGACAGGTGGAAGGCACTGAAGCTTTCTTT. Its translation is CASSGGQVEGTEAFF.

Remarks on this clone: The germline gene is not matched at one end of the junction; a read error may be the cause. V usage is TRBV27 and J usage is TRBJ2-7; maybe TRBD1 (5 bases). Germline values: CDR1 MNHEY, CDR2 SMNVEV (reference sequence). This CDR3 has 14 amino acids. The CDR3 spells CASTPQGPVGEQCF. CDR3 bases: TGTGCCAGCACTCCCCAGGGTCCAGTCGGCGAGCAGTGCTTC.

This clone was found a few times. The chain joins TRBV19 to TRBJ2-3; the D gene is possibly TRBD1 (6 bases). The V end lost 0 bases, the J end lost 6 bases, and 10 bases lay between the germline ends. The CDR3 is 14 residues long. CDR1 is LNHDA and CDR2 is SQIVND in the germline V gene (reference sequence). CDR3 in amino acids: CASSIEGRGDTQYF. The CDR3 DNA follows: TGTGCCAGTAGTATAGAGGGTAGGGGGGATACGCAGTATTTT. Using reference TRBV19 and TRBJ2-3 for the parts outside the CDR3, the full variable domain is DGGITQSPKYLFRKEGQNVTLSCEQNLNHDAMYWYRQDPGQGLRLIYYSQIVNDFQKGDIAEGYSVSREKKESFPLTVTSAQKNPTAFYLCASSIEGRGDTQYFGPGTRLTVL.

V gene TRBV28 combines with J gene TRBJ2-7; D is perhaps TRBD1 (6 bases). Germline V gives CDR1 MDHEN, CDR2 SYDVKM. V dropped 4 bases and J dropped 3 bases, with 13 bases sitting between them. This CDR3 region has 14 residues. DNA for the CDR3: TGTGCCAGCAGTTCCTCAGACAGGATCTACGAGCAGTACTTC. It encodes CASSSSDRIYEQYF.

The genes are TRBV6-1 and TRBJ1-5, with a possible D match to TRBD1 (5 bases). Looked up from germline, CDR1 is MNHNS and CDR2 is SASEGT. V shed 0 bases and J shed 6 bases, with 12 bases lying between them. The CDR3 sequence is 15 residues long. DNA for the CDR3: TGTGCCAGCAGTGAAGCGCTCGTCAGGGTTCAGCCCCAGCATTTT. Its protein product is CASSEALVRVQPQHF.

This clone was seen more than once but under ten times. V usage is TRBV11-2 and J usage is TRBJ2-7, with a tentative D call TRBD1 (6 bases). In germline, CDR1 is SGHAT, CDR2 FQNNGV. CDR3 length: 14 residues. Trimming removed 4 bases from V and 0 bases from J, with 10 bases in between. CDR3 amino acids: CASSSGTTSYEQYF. In DNA form, the CDR3 reads TGTGCCAGCAGCTCCGGGACAACCTCCTACGAGCAGTACTTC.